The 24 T cell receptor beta chains reported below all come from one sample, sequenced in a study of T cell responses to AZD1222 COVID-19 vaccine. Here immunoSEQ multiplex PCR was the method, and the copy in TCRdb shows in-frame clones only, minus some. The data contain roughly 200,000 clones, around 88% of them seen just once; the ten biggest clones take up around 8%. Sequenced material: peripheral blood, taken on day 0 of AZD1222 vaccination. The origin of the receptors is an adult in good health.

The CDR3 bases are TGTGCCTGGAGTGGGGGACAGGGCTATGGCTACACCTTC. Amino acid sequence: CAWSGGQGYGYTF. The V call is TRBV30, the J call TRBJ1-2, with 9 bases matching TRBD1. Germline CDR1 is GTSNPN and CDR2 is SVGIG (reference sequence). This CDR3 comprises 13 residues. Germline trimming cut 1 base from V and 4 bases from J; bases unmatched to any gene: 1.

V usage is TRBV19 and J usage is TRBJ1-2, with D tentatively TRBD1 (5 bases). CDR1 and CDR2 from the germline V gene are LNHDA and SQIVND (reference sequence). The CDR3 covers 13 residues. Trimming cost V 3 bases and J 4 bases, with 9 bases left between them. CDR3 sequence reads: CASSMGGAYGYTF. The CDR3 DNA reads TGTGCCAGTAGTATGGGGGGTGCCTATGGCTACACCTTC.

The chain carries TRBV9 and TRBJ1-2, with D perhaps TRBD1 (5 bases). V was trimmed by 7 bases and J by 5 bases, leaving 9 bases between them. From germline, CDR1 is SGDLS and CDR2 YYNGEE. This CDR3 comprises 11 residues. The CDR3 DNA is TGTGCCAGCCAGGGCCCTTATGGCTACACCTTC. Encoded protein: CASQGPYGYTF.

This chain joins TRBV23-1 and TRBJ2-7; D is unresolved. TRBV23-1 falls under the ORF class, with uncertain function. V lost 0 bases and J lost 7, with 4 bases in between. This CDR3 contains 11 residues. The DNA for the CDR3 is TGCGCCAGCAGTCAATCTATGGAGCAGTACTTC. Amino acid sequence: CASSQSMEQYF.

The rearrangement uses TRBV3-1 (or the pseudogene TRBV3-2) and TRBJ1-1; a weak D match, TRBD1 (5 bases). Trimming shortened V by 3 bases and J by 5 bases, and 13 bases separated the two germline ends. Germline V gene sequence: CDR1 LGHDT, CDR2 YNNKEL (reference sequence). This CDR3 has 14 amino acids. CDR3 sequence (DNA): TGTGCCAGCAGCCACCAGAGCGGGGGGACTGAAGCTTTCTTT. Its translation: CASSHQSGGTEAFF.

The chain joins TRBV9 to TRBJ1-2; D not certain. The CDR3 extends over 14 amino acids. CDR1 and CDR2 (germline): SGDLS, YYNGEE. V was cut by 0 bases and J by 7 bases, with 13 bases left in between. The CDR3 is CASSVGARAGGYTF. The CDR3 DNA reads TGTGCCAGCAGCGTAGGGGCGAGGGCTGGTGGCTACACCTTC.

The chain recombines TRBV7-6 with TRBJ1-6; D not certain. V lost 1 base and J 4 bases, leaving 11 bases between the germline ends. Germline values: CDR1 SGHVS, CDR2 FNYEAQ. The CDR3 is 16 residues long. The CDR3 protein is CASSLEARSYNSPLHF. CDR3 bases: TGTGCCAGCAGCTTAGAGGCGAGGTCATATAATTCACCCCTCCACTTT.

The CDR3 sequence is CSVETGAPNTGELFF. In nucleotides, the CDR3 is TGCAGCGTTGAAACCGGGGCCCCGAACACCGGGGAGCTGTTTTTT. This chain joins TRBV29-1 and TRBJ2-2; either TRBD1 or TRBD2 may fit D (5 bases each). V was shortened by 2 bases and J by 0 bases, with 10 bases between the two germline ends. Germline V lookup: CDR1 SQVTM, CDR2 ANQGSEA. CDR3 size: 15 residues.

The V and J genes are TRBV6-2 or TRBV6-3 and TRBJ2-7; no clear D gene. V was trimmed by 2 bases and J by 3 bases, leaving 11 bases between them. This CDR3 is built from 14 residues. From germline, CDR1 is MNHEY and CDR2 SVGEGT. The CDR3 DNA reads TGTGCCAGCAGTTACGAAATAGGCAACTACGAGCAGTACTTC. Residues: CASSYEIGNYEQYF.

This sequence joins TRBV5-1 and TRBJ1-2, with 12 bases lining up with TRBD1. V dropped 7 bases and J dropped 1; count of bases not matched to a gene: 11. The CDR3 has 17 amino acids. The germline V gene encodes CDR1 SGHRS and CDR2 YFSETQ. CDR3 amino acids: CASGGGQGAHYNYGYTF. Written as DNA, the CDR3 is TGCGCCAGCGGAGGGGGACAGGGGGCGCATTATAACTATGGCTACACCTTC.

V usage is TRBV19 and J usage is TRBJ1-2, with TRBD1 as a possible D gene (6 bases). Trimming took off 11 bases at V and 0 bases at J, with 13 bases between the two ends. CDR1 and CDR2 from the germline V gene are LNHDA and SQIVND (reference sequence). This CDR3 has 13 amino acids. The CDR3 sequence: CASVGQTNYGYTF. CDR3 DNA: TGTGCCTCTGTCGGACAGACTAACTATGGCTACACCTTC.

The CDR3 loop reads CASSVGQGGEKLFF. Written as DNA, the CDR3 is TGTGCCAGTAGTGTAGGACAGGGCGGCGAAAAACTGTTTTTT. The chain is built from TRBV19 and TRBJ1-4; 8 positions agree with TRBD1. J was trimmed by 8 bases and V by 5 bases; bases with no gene match: 7. Per germline, CDR1 LNHDA and CDR2 SQIVND (reference sequence). There are 14 residues in the CDR3.

The rearrangement uses TRBV7-8 and TRBJ1-2, with D perhaps TRBD1 (5 bases). This CDR3 spans 12 amino acids. CDR1 SGHVS and CDR2 FQNEAQ come from the germline V gene. With 2 bases removed from V and 14 bases from J, the gap between germline ends came to 15 bases. The CDR3 sequence: CASSLNIQELTF. The CDR3 nucleotides are TGTGCCAGCAGCTTAAACATACAGGAGTTAACCTTC.

V gene TRBV14 combines with J gene TRBJ2-3, with 8 bases that match TRBD1. The CDR3 extends over 16 amino acids. V lost 4 bases to trimming and J lost 3 bases; unmatched junction nucleotides: 9. CDR1 and CDR2 (germline): SGHDN, FVKESK. The CDR3 protein is CASSPERTGLTDTQYF. As DNA, the CDR3 is TGTGCCAGCAGCCCCGAAAGGACAGGGCTGACAGATACGCAGTATTTT.

The chain is built from TRBV28 and TRBJ2-7; D ambiguous. Germline V gene lookup returns CDR1 MDHEN and CDR2 SYDVKM. There are 11 residues in the CDR3. V dropped 3 bases and J dropped 6 bases, with 6 bases sitting between them. The CDR3 region has the DNA TGTGCCAGCAGTTTCCCGGGCGAGCAGTACTTC. It codes for CASSFPGEQYF.

The rearrangement joins TRBV30 to TRBJ1-5; D unresolved. Looked up from germline, CDR1 is GTSNPN and CDR2 is SVGIG (reference sequence). V was trimmed by 1 base and J by 5 bases, leaving 9 bases between them. The CDR3 totals 13 residues. The CDR3 nucleotides are TGTGCCTGGAGTGGGGAGGGCTATCAGCCCCAGCATTTT. It translates to CAWSGEGYQPQHF.

V usage is TRBV28 and J usage is TRBJ1-4; D ambiguous. The CDR3 spans 18 residues. From germline, CDR1 is MDHEN and CDR2 SYDVKM. Trimming took off 1 base at V and 1 base at J, with 16 bases between the two ends. The CDR3 sequence is CASSLLVVGRGTNEKLFF. The CDR3 coding sequence is TGTGCCAGCAGTTTATTGGTGGTCGGACGGGGAACTAATGAAAAACTGTTTTTT.

The chain uses TRBV27 and TRBJ2-6; D remains ambiguous. CDR3 length: 17 amino acids. Germline CDR1 and CDR2: MNHEY and SMNVEV (reference sequence). V was clipped by 9 bases and J by 0 bases, with 18 bases between them. CDR3 DNA sequence: TGTGCCAGTACCCACCTCCAGTCCCCCTCTGGGGCCAACGTCCTGACTTTC. Translated: CASTHLQSPSGANVLTF.

The rearrangement links TRBV6-5 to TRBJ1-2, with TRBD1 matching over 8 bases. The junction had 3 bases not matched to a gene; V was cut back by 5 bases and J by 4 bases. This CDR3 has 13 amino acids. The V gene's germline CDR1 is MNHEY and CDR2 SVGAGI. The CDR3 protein is CASSRQGIYGYTF. CDR3 in DNA: TGTGCCAGCAGTAGACAGGGGATCTATGGCTACACCTTC.

The gene calls are TRBV7-3 and TRBJ2-1; no clear D. V was shortened by 0 bases and J by 0 bases, with 6 bases between the two germline ends. The CDR3 has 15 amino acids. Germline lookup yields CDR1 SGHTA and CDR2 FQGTGA. For the CDR3, the DNA is TGTGCCAGCAGCTTAACGAAGAGCTCCTACAATGAGCAGTTCTTC. As protein: CASSLTKSSYNEQFF.

The V gene is TRBV3-1 (or the pseudogene TRBV3-2), the J gene TRBJ2-5, with TRBD1 matching 10 bases. Unmatched junction bases numbered 8, after V lost 5 bases and J lost 5 bases. Germline loops: CDR1 LGHDT, CDR2 YNNKEL (reference sequence). CDR3 size: 15 residues. CDR3 coding DNA: TGTGCCAGCAGCTCAAGACAGGGGGCTCGGGAGACCCAGTACTTC. This codes for CASSSRQGARETQYF.

CDR3 nucleotide sequence: TGTGCCAGCAGCTACGAGCAGGGGTACGAGCAGTACTTC. Amino acid sequence: CASSYEQGYEQYF. The rearrangement uses TRBV27 and TRBJ2-7, with a possible D match to TRBD1 (6 bases). V lost 6 bases and J lost 4, with 13 bases in between. CDR1 MNHEY and CDR2 SMNVEV come from the germline V gene (reference sequence). CDR3 size: 13 residues.

The V gene is TRBV5-4, the J gene TRBJ2-1; 10 bases match TRBD2. Germline V gene lookup returns CDR1 SGHNT and CDR2 YYREEE (reference sequence). J gave up 4 bases and V 4 bases, and 8 bases lay outside the gene matches. The CDR3 consists of 16 residues. The CDR3, as DNA: TGTGCCAGCAGCCCAATGACTAGCGGGCCTTACAATGAGCAGTTCTTC. It is translated as CASSPMTSGPYNEQFF.

DNA for the CDR3: TGTGCCAGCAGCTCCCCGAGGACCCGAGATACGCAGTATTTT. Translating it yields CASSSPRTRDTQYF. The rearrangement joins TRBV11-3 to TRBJ2-3; no reliable D call. This CDR3 has 14 residues. Trimming removed 4 bases at V and 5 bases at J, with 13 bases between. In germline, CDR1 is SGHNT, CDR2 YENEEA. Full variable domain (missing parts from reference TRBV11-3 and TRBJ2-3): EAGVVQSPRYKIIEKKQPVAFWCNPISGHNTLYWYLQNLGQGPELLIRYENEEAVDDSQLPKDRFSAERLKGVDSTLKIQPAELGDSAVYLCASSSPRTRDTQYFGPGTRLTVL.